This T cell receptor beta chain was obtained from a study of shared clonotypes between healthy human individuals. Study as a whole: Donors were a couple of women and a few men aged 18 to 49.

With regard to this clone: The antigen is unknown.

The CDR3 loop spans 15 amino acids. V dropped 2 bases and J dropped 2 bases, with 14 bases sitting between them. Germline V lookup: CDR1 SGHDT, CDR2 YYEEEE. In replicate PCRs of sorted subsets, roughly 200 ng DNA, approximately 32,000 T cell genomes, was used. Libraries were prepared by immunoSEQ multiplex PCR; TCRdb keeps only in-frame clonotypes and omits some of them. The data contain 700,000 to 950,000 clones, around 96% of them singletons. Findings and limits, study-wide: It was the non-shared clonotypes that had lower generation probabilities than clonotypes shared by all four donors.

In the naive CD8 group, cells lacked CD45RO and were positively selected for CCR7, so terminally differentiated effector memory CD45RA+ cells were left out. The donors, all of them Caucasian adults, lived in Nashville, Tennessee. The V call is TRBV5-6, the J call TRBJ2-7, with D perhaps being TRBD1 or TRBD2 (5 bases each). This sequence originates from a man aged 30 to 45 in good health. Sequencing was done on a sample of naive CD8+ T cells sorted from blood. The CDR3 nucleotides read TGTGCCAGCAGCTTTGGGGGTCCAGGTACCTACGAGCAGTACTTC. It codes for CASSFGGPGTYEQYF.